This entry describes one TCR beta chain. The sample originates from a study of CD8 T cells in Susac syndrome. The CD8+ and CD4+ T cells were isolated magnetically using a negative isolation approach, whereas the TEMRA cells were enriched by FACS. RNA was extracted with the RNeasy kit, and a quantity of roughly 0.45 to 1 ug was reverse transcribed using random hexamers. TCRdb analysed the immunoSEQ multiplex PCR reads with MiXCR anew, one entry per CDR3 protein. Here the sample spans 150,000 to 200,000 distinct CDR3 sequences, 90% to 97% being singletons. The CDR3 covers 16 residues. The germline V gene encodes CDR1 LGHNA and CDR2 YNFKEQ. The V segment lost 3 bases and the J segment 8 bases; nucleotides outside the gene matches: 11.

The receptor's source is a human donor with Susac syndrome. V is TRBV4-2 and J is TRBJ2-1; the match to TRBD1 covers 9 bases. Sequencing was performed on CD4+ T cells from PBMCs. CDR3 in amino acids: CASSHERDRAWDEQFF. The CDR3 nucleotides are TGTGCCAGCAGCCACGAACGGGACAGGGCTTGGGATGAGCAGTTCTTC.